This T cell receptor beta chain originates from a study of T-cell memory formation after mild COVID-19 (dated by TCRdb to the early 2020s). General notes on the study: TCR sequence clusters from the two donors were largely donor specific. Longitudinal TCRalpha and TCRbeta repertoire sequencing tracked T-cell clones expanding and contracting after mild COVID-19 in two donors. Two young, previously healthy adult volunteers, one female and one male, were included in the cohort.

The germline V gene specifies SGHRS as CDR1 and YFSETQ as CDR2. The trim is 0 bases for V and 0 bases for J, with a gap of 18 bases between the germline ends. The CDR3 holds 18 amino acids from the cysteine to the phenylalanine. The retained sequence is limited to the CDR3, 54 bases, with the frame set at the first base. On the study overall, not on this receptor specifically: Clones that contracted from day 15 to 85 showed balanced CD4/CD8 phenotypes, whereas a second wave of clones that expanded from day 15 to 37 leaned towards CD4+. Some responding clones were detected in pre-infection memory, suggesting pre-existing cross-reactive memory T cells joined the SARS-CoV-2 response. Only two mild cases were covered in the study, and larger cohorts including severe cases with pre-infection samples were considered necessary. SARS-CoV-2 specificity of the second-wave clones peaking on day 37 was not confirmed. Contracting CD4+ clones were found mainly in CM and EM memory subsets, while CD8+ clones were enriched in EMRA.

The instrument given in TCRdb is Illumina NovaSeq 6000. TCRalpha and TCRbeta cDNA libraries were constructed by 5'RACE with constant-segment primers, with sample barcodes and unique molecular identifiers being introduced. Trizol reagent was used to extract RNA from every sample. The libraries were amplified in two PCR steps, and the second step added a second sample barcode and Illumina TruSeq adapters. Sequencing of the libraries was done on an Illumina NovaSeq, producing 2 x 150 bp paired-end reads. Concerning the study's data processing: The reads were demultiplexed and collapsed into UMI-guided consensus sequences using migec v1.2.7. Using mixcr v2.1.11, the UMI consensuses were aligned to TRA and TRB V and J templates and assembled into clonotypes. Expanded or contracted clonotypes were those called significant by both edgeR and NoisET, with noise models trained on biological replicates. For edgeR calls, the cutoffs were a false discovery rate-adjusted p below 0.01 and a log2 fold-change threshold of 1. As an exploratory analysis of dynamics, max-normalized trajectories of the 1000 most abundant clonotypes were examined with PCA combined with hierarchical clustering. The CD4 or CD8 phenotype of responding clones was assigned using the separately sequenced CD4+ and CD8+ repertoires. Starting from the raw public reads, TCRdb applied fastp trimming at Q25, assembled clones with MiXCR and retained in-frame beta chains. Rows matching on CDR3 protein sequence are summarized as one entry with the most common DNA and genes. These V and J calls rely on TCRdb rather than the paper's analysis. Within this sample are hundreds of thousands of distinct CDR3 sequences, with about 23% of them counted one time only. The ten largest clonotypes hold around 12% of the sample.

With respect to this clonotype: Its antigen remains undetermined. No much larger clonotype is one base removed from it; base qualities were not supplied.

Ficoll-Paque density gradient centrifugation was used to isolate PBMCs. The source is an adult woman who had mild COVID-19 (a few samples of this study predate the infection). The sample titles of this study are shuffled in the database, so cell type and time point are left out; the donor was told from shared clones. The sequence is built from TRBV5-1 and TRBJ1-2; the D segment cannot be called with confidence. Specimen: PBMCs or a T cell subset sorted from them (not recorded which). The nucleotide sequence is TGCGCCAGCAGCTTGGGCCCCAACGACGTACTGGCTAACTATGGCTACACCTTC. The encoded protein is CASSLGPNDVLANYGYTF.